Below, 32 T cell receptor beta chains from the same sample are listed, as sequenced in a study of shared clonotypes between healthy human individuals. Sequenced by immunoSEQ multiplex PCR; TCRdb stores in-frame clones only, minus some. The sample yields some 500,000 clones, about 96% seen once. Sequencing used naive CD4+ T cells sorted from blood. The subset was: CD45RA+ positively selected. Source of these receptors: a woman in her 30s in good health.

The chain has TRBV27 and TRBJ2-1; 8 nucleotides align to TRBD2. This CDR3 is built from 15 residues. V dropped 3 bases and J dropped 6; count of bases not matched to a gene: 7. CDR1 MNHEY and CDR2 SMNVEV come from the germline V gene (reference sequence). The CDR3 DNA is TGTGCCAGCAGTTTGGAGCGGGAGCCACTCAATGAGCAGTTCTTC. As protein: CASSLEREPLNEQFF.

The gene calls are TRBV7-6 and TRBJ2-1; possibly TRBD2 for D (7 bases). From germline, CDR1 is SGHVS and CDR2 FNYEAQ. The CDR3 is made up of 17 amino acids. V lost 1 base, J lost 3 bases, and 16 bases lay in between. The CDR3 loop reads CASSLVGGGSGYNEQFF. CDR3 sequence (DNA): TGTGCCAGCAGCTTAGTGGGAGGGGGGAGTGGCTACAATGAGCAGTTCTTC.

This clone was seen once. The chain employs TRBV5-4 and TRBJ2-2, with 7 bases identical to TRBD2. Trimming cost V 2 bases and J 5 bases; bases outside gene matches: 9. The CDR3 has 16 residues. Germline CDR1 reads SGHNT; CDR2 reads YYREEE (reference sequence). CDR3 amino acids: CASSFHQAGSTGELFF. The DNA of the CDR3 is TGTGCCAGCAGCTTTCACCAAGCGGGATCTACCGGGGAGCTGTTTTTT.

The CDR3 region is CANRQGENIQYF. CDR3 in DNA: TGCGCCAACCGGCAGGGGGAAAACATTCAGTACTTC. The chain couples TRBV5-1 to TRBJ2-4, with 7 bases aligning to TRBD1. The V gene end was trimmed by 9 bases and the J gene end by 5 bases; junction bases not matched to a gene: 5. The CDR3 spans 12 residues. Germline V gene sequence: CDR1 SGHRS, CDR2 YFSETQ.

This clone was counted between two and nine times. The chain couples TRBV1 to TRBJ1-5. TRBV1 is reported as a pseudogene. CDR3 length: 16 amino acids. The CDR3 region is CTSSQAKATISQPQHF. The CDR3 nucleotides read TGCACCAGCAGCCAAGCAAAGGCTACGATCTCTCAGCCCCAGCATTTT.

The rearrangement links TRBV2 to TRBJ2-5; 11 nucleotides match TRBD1. Germline CDR1 SNHLY, CDR2 FYNNEI. Unmatched junction bases numbered 5, after V lost 6 bases and J lost 5 bases. The CDR3 totals 14 residues. The CDR3 region has the DNA TGTGCCAGCAGCCGGGACAGGGGGGTTGAGACCCAGTACTTC. Encoded protein: CASSRDRGVETQYF. The full variable domain, with the rest looked up from reference TRBV2 and TRBJ2-5, is EPEVTQTPSHQVTQMGQEVILRCVPISNHLYFYWYRQILGQKVEFLVSFYNNEISEKSEIFDDQFSVERPDGSNFTLKIRSTKLEDSAMYFCASSRDRGVETQYFGPGTRLLVL.

The V gene is TRBV2, the J gene TRBJ1-3, with 7 bases matching TRBD1. Germline V gene data show CDR1 as SNHLY and CDR2 as FYNNEI. V lost 8 bases, J lost 6 bases, and 13 bases stayed unmatched. The CDR3 length is 15 residues. DNA for the CDR3: TGTGCCAGCGCCCGACAGGGTTTAGGGTTAAACACCATATATTTT. This sequence encodes CASARQGLGLNTIYF.

The rearrangement links TRBV6-6 to TRBJ2-5, with 11 bases fitting TRBD1. CDR1 is MNHNY, CDR2 SVGAGI, per germline (reference sequence). Trimming cost V 6 bases and J 5 bases; bases outside gene matches: 8. The CDR3 extends over 15 amino acids. The CDR3 protein is CASRSPGQGVETQYF. The DNA for the CDR3 is TGTGCCAGCAGATCCCCGGGACAGGGGGTGGAGACCCAGTACTTC.

V and J are TRBV28 and TRBJ2-5; D is unclear. Trimming took off 4 bases at V and 5 bases at J, with 5 bases between the two ends. In germline, CDR1 is MDHEN, CDR2 SYDVKM. This CDR3 region has 11 residues. CDR3 coding DNA: TGTGCCAGCAGTTATTTTGAGACCCAGTACTTC. Encoded protein: CASSYFETQYF.

The gene calls are TRBV4-1 and TRBJ2-2; D uncertain. This CDR3 comprises 14 residues. The V and J ends lost 0 bases and 2 bases respectively, with 4 bases between them. Germline V lookup: CDR1 MGHRA, CDR2 YSYEKL. CDR3 nucleotide sequence: TGCGCCAGCAGCCAAGACCCAAACACCGGGGAGCTGTTTTTT. Translated, it gives CASSQDPNTGELFF.

The chain is built from TRBV7-8 and TRBJ2-3, with 10 nucleotides matching TRBD1. Germline CDR1 reads SGHVS; CDR2 reads FQNEAQ. This CDR3 region has 19 residues. Trimming took 4 bases from V and 3 from J; bases not matched to a gene: 16. CDR3 region: CASSSLLYHGQGGTDTQYF. The CDR3 DNA is TGTGCCAGCAGCTCCCTCTTATATCACGGACAGGGGGGTACAGATACGCAGTATTTT.

J is TRBJ2-1 and V is TRBV4-1; D remains unclear. The CDR3 has 18 amino acids. In germline, CDR1 is MGHRA, CDR2 YSYEKL. V was cut by 1 base and J by 6 bases, with 22 bases left in between. The CDR3 bases are TGCGCCAGCAGCCAAGGGCTTAGGGCCGGAATTAACGGCAATGAGCAGTTCTTC. It translates to CASSQGLRAGINGNEQFF.

This clone was found a few times. The chain recombines TRBV14 with TRBJ1-1; no definite D call. The length of the CDR3 is 13 residues. Trimming left V 1 base short and J 0 bases short, with 3 bases between. Germline V CDR1 and CDR2: SGHDN, FVKESK. The CDR3 DNA is TGTGCCAGCAGCCAAGGAGTGAACACTGAAGCTTTCTTT. Its protein product is CASSQGVNTEAFF.

This chain joins TRBV19 and TRBJ1-5; the match to TRBD1 covers 9 bases. V lost 5 bases and J lost 6; bases outside the gene matches: 8. CDR1 LNHDA and CDR2 SQIVND come from the germline V gene (reference sequence). The CDR3 extends over 15 amino acids. The DNA for the CDR3 is TGTGCCAGTAGTTTTCCGGGACAGGGCTTTCAGCCCCAGCATTTT. It is translated as CASSFPGQGFQPQHF.

This chain links TRBV6-6 with TRBJ1-2; D unresolved. The CDR3 contains 14 residues. Looked up from germline, CDR1 is MNHNY and CDR2 is SVGAGI (reference sequence). Trimming removed 2 bases at V and 3 bases at J, with 10 bases between. The CDR3 DNA sequence: TGTGCCAGCAGTTACGGCTCTACTTACTATGGCTACACCTTC. Encoded protein: CASSYGSTYYGYTF.

The CDR3 DNA follows: TGCAGCGCCCGTGTTGGAAACACCATATATTTT. Encoded protein: CSARVGNTIYF. This chain connects TRBV29-1 to TRBJ1-3; D remains unclear. The germline V and J ends were trimmed by 7 bases and 3 bases, with 7 bases remaining between them. CDR1 and CDR2 (germline): SQVTM, ANQGSEA. The CDR3 has 11 amino acids.

This chain links TRBV11-2 with TRBJ2-1, with D possibly matching TRBD2 (6 bases). The germline V and J ends were trimmed by 6 bases and 8 bases, with 14 bases remaining between them. Germline V gene data show CDR1 as SGHAT and CDR2 as FQNNGV. This CDR3 comprises 13 residues. The CDR3 sequence: CASRALALHEQFF. CDR3 DNA: TGTGCCAGCAGGGCACTAGCCCTCCATGAGCAGTTCTTC.

The chain is built from TRBV4-1 and TRBJ2-1; 13 nucleotides align to TRBD2. The V and J ends lost 1 base and 6 bases, in that order; junction bases with no gene match: 12. Germline CDR1 reads MGHRA; CDR2 reads YSYEKL. This CDR3 contains 19 residues. The CDR3 reads CASSQARLAGGRIRNEQFF. Here the CDR3 DNA reads TGCGCCAGCAGCCAAGCGAGACTAGCGGGAGGAAGGATACGCAATGAGCAGTTCTTC.

V usage is TRBV7-6 and J usage is TRBJ2-1; D call uncertain. Germline V gene data show CDR1 as SGHVS and CDR2 as FNYEAQ. CDR3 length: 15 residues. With 1 base removed from V and 3 bases from J, the gap between germline ends came to 10 bases. CDR3 loop: CASSLVDGIYNEQFF. The CDR3 DNA is TGTGCCAGCAGCTTAGTTGACGGAATCTACAATGAGCAGTTCTTC.

The V and J genes are TRBV5-1 and TRBJ2-7; D uncertain. Germline CDR1 and CDR2: SGHRS and YFSETQ. The CDR3 length is 14 residues. V was cut by 4 bases and J by 0 bases, with 11 bases left in between. CDR3: CASSQSTDSYEQYF. CDR3 in DNA: TGCGCCAGCAGCCAATCGACGGACTCCTACGAGCAGTACTTC.

The rearrangement uses TRBV7-9 and TRBJ2-7; the D call may be TRBD1 or TRBD2 (5 bases each). This CDR3 spans 14 amino acids. Deletions cut 2 bases from V and 2 bases from J, with 10 bases between. Germline V gene lookup returns CDR1 SEHNR and CDR2 FQNEAQ (reference sequence). As DNA, the CDR3 is TGTGCCAGCAGCTTATTAGGGGACCCCTACGAGCAGTACTTC. Translation gives CASSLLGDPYEQYF.

This clone was seen once. The V call is TRBV6-1, the J call TRBJ1-1; D possibly corresponds to TRBD1 (5 bases). The germline gives CDR1 MNHNS, CDR2 SASEGT. This CDR3 spans 14 amino acids. Deletions cut 4 bases from V and 5 bases from J, with 14 bases between. This CDR3 reads CASSGGGGQTEAFF. CDR3 DNA sequence: TGTGCCAGCAGTGGGGGTGGGGGTCAGACTGAAGCTTTCTTT.

This chain connects TRBV7-3 to TRBJ1-5; 11 bases are shared with TRBD1. Germline V gene sequence: CDR1 SGHTA, CDR2 FQGTGA. CDR3 size: 18 residues. J was trimmed by 3 bases and V by 3 bases; bases with no gene match: 10. CDR3 in amino acids: CASSFSGQGAAINQPQHF. CDR3 DNA sequence: TGTGCCAGCAGCTTCTCAGGACAGGGGGCTGCTATCAATCAGCCCCAGCATTTT.

V is TRBV4-2 and J is TRBJ2-7; 7 bases align to TRBD2. This CDR3 region has 15 residues. In germline, CDR1 is LGHNA, CDR2 YNFKEQ. The junction had 6 bases not matched to a gene; V was cut back by 1 base and J by 3 bases. CDR3 loop: CASSQAVGLVYEQYF. The DNA of the CDR3 is TGTGCCAGCAGCCAAGCTGTAGGACTAGTCTACGAGCAGTACTTC.

V is TRBV18 and J is TRBJ2-2; D uncertain. The CDR3 contains 14 residues. Per the germline V gene, CDR1 is KGHSH and CDR2 is LQKENI. V was cut by 5 bases and J by 0 bases, with 7 bases left in between. The CDR3 region has the DNA TGTGCCAGCTCATTTGGGTCGAACACCGGGGAGCTGTTTTTT. Residues: CASSFGSNTGELFF.

The chain carries TRBV11-3 and TRBJ2-1; 10 bases are a match to TRBD1. The CDR3 is 17 amino acids. The V and J ends lost 1 base and 7 bases, in that order; junction bases with no gene match: 10. CDR1 is SGHNT and CDR2 is YENEEA in the germline V gene. The CDR3 spells CASSLGGDRGSGNEQFF. The CDR3, as DNA: TGTGCCAGCAGCTTAGGGGGGGACAGGGGTTCAGGAAATGAGCAGTTCTTC.

The chain uses TRBV19 and TRBJ1-5; no definite D call. Germline assignment: CDR1 LNHDA and CDR2 SQIVND (reference sequence). V shed 3 bases and J shed 6 bases, with 9 bases lying between them. The CDR3 loop spans 13 amino acids. DNA of the CDR3: TGTGCCAGTAGTATTGAAGGCCCTCAGCCCCAGCATTTT. Translation: CASSIEGPQPQHF. Full variable domain (missing parts from reference TRBV19 and TRBJ1-5): DGGITQSPKYLFRKEGQNVTLSCEQNLNHDAMYWYRQDPGQGLRLIYYSQIVNDFQKGDIAEGYSVSREKKESFPLTVTSAQKNPTAFYLCASSIEGPQPQHFGDGTRLSIL.

The genes are TRBV28 and TRBJ2-5, with TRBD1 identical over 9 bases. Germline CDR1 is MDHEN and CDR2 is SYDVKM. The CDR3 has 20 amino acids. Trimming cost V 6 bases and J 3 bases; bases outside gene matches: 23. The CDR3 spells CASSPAYYYRGRLSKETQYF. DNA of the CDR3: TGTGCCAGCAGCCCCGCCTATTATTACAGGGGGCGCCTATCTAAAGAGACCCAGTACTTC.

The rearrangement uses TRBV18 and TRBJ1-2; the D gene is possibly TRBD1 (6 bases). CDR3 size: 13 residues. Trimming removed 5 bases at V and 4 bases at J, with 11 bases between. The germline gives CDR1 KGHSH, CDR2 LQKENI. This chain's CDR3 is CASSRQDFYGYTF. In DNA form, the CDR3 reads TGTGCCAGCTCAAGACAGGATTTCTATGGCTACACCTTC.

The rearrangement links TRBV19 to TRBJ2-2; TRBD2 aligns across 13 bases. The CDR3 loop spans 13 amino acids. V shed 11 bases, J shed 3 bases, and the junction held 0 bases outside the gene matches. The germline gives CDR1 LNHDA, CDR2 SQIVND (reference sequence). The CDR3 sequence: CAGLAGDTGELFF. In DNA form, the CDR3 reads TGTGCCGGACTAGCGGGAGACACCGGGGAGCTGTTTTTT.

The V call is TRBV28, the J call TRBJ1-2, with D perhaps matching TRBD1 (5 bases). Germline V CDR1 and CDR2: MDHEN, SYDVKM. This CDR3 has 13 amino acids. The germline V and J ends were trimmed by 2 bases and 2 bases, with 6 bases remaining between them. CDR3 coding DNA: TGTGCCAGCAGTTTAGCAGGGAACTATGGCTACACCTTC. Protein: CASSLAGNYGYTF.

The rearrangement links TRBV6-4 to TRBJ2-3; TRBD2 is a possible D gene (5 bases). The ends were cut back, 2 bases at V and 2 bases at J, with 14 bases in the middle. The germline CDR1 and CDR2 sequences are MRHNA and SNTAGT. The CDR3 runs to 16 residues. The CDR3 reads CASSDGSRGYTDTQYF. The CDR3 DNA reads TGTGCCAGCAGTGACGGCTCTCGGGGATACACAGATACGCAGTATTTT.